The text below deals with one TCR beta chain. It has no known antigen specificity. Base qualities are not recorded, but no much larger clone differs from it by a single base. This sample stems from a study of cytomegalovirus exposure and HLA in healthy donors (dated by TCRdb to 2016 to 2017). About the study as a whole: In an earlier analysis of roughly 590 of the donors, around 300 Gb of sequence data and 117 million unique TCR beta sequences from 150 million to 200 million T cells were reported. HLA typing included class I and class II loci at four-digit resolution. In a later analysis, previously published TCR beta repertoires from 666 donors were re-analyzed and high-resolution HLA genotyping was added so that TCR occurrence patterns could be studied. A later genetic analysis took genome-wide SNP genotypes for about three fifths of the 666 donors and used that subset as a discovery cohort. All discovery cohort repertoires had been generated on a single sequencing platform. Along with the roughly 710-subject first cohort, a separate validation cohort of some 130 different subjects was used. The study profiled the T cell repertoires of hundreds of subjects by immunosequencing and related them to cytomegalovirus serostatus. Rather than using new phenotypic data, the later analysis identified candidate immune exposures from TCR beta sequences and from how often those sequences occurred across donors. Among almost 400 genotyped donors of the cohort, an average of around 240,000 unique TCR beta nucleotide sequences were sequenced per donor, roughly a sixth of them non-productive. The study was designed to test whether signatures of past pathogen exposure could be identified by cataloging public T cell receptors. A handful of DR-DQ haplotypes were handled as single units for association and clustering because linkage in the cohort was strong. High-throughput TCR immunosequencing, statistical association of individual TCRs with disease status, and machine learning were combined to predict cytomegalovirus infection status. An earlier analysis of 587 of the donors applied high-throughput TCR beta sequencing to assess whether each TCR beta V gene segment acted as functional or pseudogenic. Alongside the repertoire data, information on donor age, sex, ethnicity and CMV serostatus was compiled. The genetic ancestry cluster associated with self-reported Caucasian donors included 70% to 85% of the approximately 400 genotyped donors. Typing coverage varied by locus: 629-630 donors for A, B, C, DRB1 and DQB1; more than 500 for DQA1; about 570 for DPA1; roughly 450 for DPB1. An early release covering roughly 600 HLA-typed donors comprised around 300 gigabases of sequencing data and around 85 million unique TCR sequences.

Overall results and qualifications from the work: Presence/absence analyses assumed roughly uniform sequencing depth across donors, an assumption that may not hold. A further reported finding was that TCR beta sequences accurately predicted the HLA-A and HLA-B alleles for most subjects in the first cohort. In an earlier analysis of 500 to 650 of the donors, most TCR beta V segments appeared in productive rearrangements about 87% or about 30% of the time, broadly matching IMGT annotations. Because HLA typing was unavailable for some donors at each locus, only the typed subset was used in association tests. In this cohort, only TCR beta chains were sequenced, and detectable features were limited by the absence of alpha or paired-chain data. At a false discovery rate of 0.05, a later analysis linked roughly 17,000 TCR beta sequences to specific HLA alleles. The earlier analysis of 450 to 700 of the donors excluded some 15 rarely observed V segments, including chromosome 9 orphons, because counts were too low. Linkage disequilibrium might explain the correlated functional status among segregating V segments, but an unknown experimental factor could not be excluded. According to the authors, the approach could potentially be generalized to other disease states and immunological phenotypes. The only immune exposure information available for the cohort was CMV serostatus. In a later analysis, several top co-occurrence clusters were reported to appear linked to parvovirus B19, influenza, CMV and Epstein-Barr virus. The sequencing pipeline was judged likely to have produced a cluster of highly shared sequence variants as a technical artifact. In a later genetic analysis, a missense DCLRE1C variant was associated with V-gene and J-gene trimming of TCR beta chains, and the association was replicated in an independent cohort. In a later analysis, HLA-associated TCR beta chains were found to be more clonally expanded and to have lower generation probabilities than equally common non-associated chains. When HLA alleles, especially DR and DQ, strongly co-occurred, TCR associations were difficult to assign to individual alleles. The classifier was reported to diagnose cytomegalovirus status with high specificity and sensitivity in both the original cohort and the validation cohort. Most CMV-associated TCR beta chains appeared to be HLA-restricted in a later analysis, and the HLA associations seemed to be driven largely by CMV exposure. In vitro tests confirmed that three of the cytomegalovirus-associated TCR beta chains recognize cytomegalovirus antigens. A later genetic analysis reported fewer N-insertions in productive TCRs among donors in an Asian-associated ancestry cluster than the roughly 670-donor mean. Across donors, most TCR sequences were observed very rarely, whereas some public TCRs were present in many individuals. The study gave a list of about 170 TCR beta chains associated with cytomegalovirus. According to a later analysis, TCR association rates differed among HLA loci, with DRB1 alleles showing the most associated TCRs and HLA-C alleles showing the fewest.

Preparation of the library involved the immunoSEQ multiplex PCR assay. For the multiplex PCR, a mixture combining 60 forward primers for TCR Vbeta segments and 13 reverse primers for TCR Jbeta segments was used. The CDR3 region of rearranged TCR beta genes was amplified from genomic DNA by a multiplex PCR assay. On the Illumina HiSeq System, the amplified TCR beta libraries were sequenced as 87-base-pair reads. The original methods were these. In a later analysis, 80 million or so unique TCR beta chains were counted across the 690 or so repertoires, and roughly 9.9 million of these chains were shared by at least two donors. Raw reads were error-corrected and collapsed into unique sequences by a nearest-neighbor algorithm in which closely related sequences were merged to remove PCR and sequencing errors. Alignment of CDR3 sequences to IMGT reference sequences was used to assign V, D and J gene segments. Each retained sequence needed at least a six-nucleotide match to both a V gene segment and a J gene segment. A rearrangement counted as productive if the CDR3 had no stop codons and remained in frame with V and J, and every other rearrangement counted as non-productive. Following IMGT convention, CDR3 was defined as the stretch from the second conserved V-encoded cysteine to the conserved J-encoded phenylalanine. The earlier analysis of about 500 of the donors excluded sequences that lacked an unambiguous match to a single V gene segment. An earlier analysis of about 600 of the donors called V segments functional above 56.7% productive rearrangements and segregating when the between-donor standard deviation exceeded 5%. To diagnose cytomegalovirus status from the catalog of TCR beta chain sequences, a statistical classification framework was built. V and J gene assignment, in a later analysis, came from comparing TCR nucleotide sequences with IMGT/GENE-DB human TR gene sequences. The TCRdist pipeline was used in a later analysis to assign CDR3 sequences and most-parsimonious VDJ recombination scenarios. A later analysis defined each TCR beta chain by its CDR3 amino acid sequence plus V-gene family, and excluded reads lacking a unique V-gene family. To address suspected cross-contamination and a sequencing artifact, a later analysis removed over 500 highly shared, low-generation-probability nucleotide sequences. In a later analysis, a clonal expansion index was calculated for each public chain from normalized within-repertoire ranks of inferred template counts. Generation probabilities in a later analysis came from a VDJ recombination model fitted to out-of-frame rearrangements, and those results were checked against IGoR. In a later analysis, hypergeometric tests were used to score TCR-TCR, TCR-HLA and TCR-CMV co-occurrence, with a repertoire-size bias correction applied to TCR pairs. A later analysis estimated false discovery rates by permuting HLA or CMV assignments 20 times. In a later analysis, co-occurring TCRs were grouped with DBSCAN, and TCRdist sequence similarity was added when clustering was performed within HLA-allele-positive subsets. For co-occurrence clustering, repertoires with fewer than 30,000 or more than 120,000 public chains were excluded, along with about five repertoires with anomalous nucleotide sharing. This is the immuneACCESS table as TCRdb keeps it, with only in-frame sequences that have V and J called. A part of the clones is gone; compared with another copy, unresolved V genes explain less than half, and the rest is unexplained. V, J and clone size are those of that table, while D and trimming were read from the DNA. For this sample there are 100,000 to 120,000 clones; less than 85% appear just once. Together, the top ten hold under 15% of the sample.

The cohort consisted of some 730 healthy bone marrow donors. At the time of sampling, every cohort member was nominally healthy, though immune exposures that went unrecorded were likely present. The donor tested CMV seropositive, placing the donor among the 250 to 300 seropositive members of the cohort. A peripheral blood sample was provided by each donor, and peripheral blood mononuclear cells were used for TCR beta sequencing. Genomic DNA was extracted from the blood cell samples with the Qiagen DNeasy Blood Extraction Kit. Sequencing used PBMCs. The clonotype comes from a man aged 25-45 years in good health and CMV-seropositive.

The nucleotide sequence is given as TGTGCCAGCAGCTGGAAGCGGGGCGAGCAGTACTTC. The encoded protein is CASSWKRGEQYF. The chain uses TRBV5-6 and TRBJ2-7; TRBD2 matches 7 bases in the middle. From the cysteine up to the phenylalanine, the CDR3 has a length of 12 residues. Here the CDR3 DNA is all that survives: 36 bases in frame from base 1. Germline trimming: 3 bases from V, 6 bases from J; junction bases outside gene matches: 3. The germline V gene gives CDR1 as SGHDT and CDR2 as YYEEEE.